The clone carrying this TCR beta chain was recorded at least ten times. Its target is unknown. The CDR3 is made up of 17 amino acids. Germline assignment: CDR1 SEHNR and CDR2 FQNEAQ (reference sequence). Deletions cut 1 base from V and 4 bases from J, with 14 bases between. The data stem from a study of breast tumors, draining lymph nodes, adjacent tissues. General study results and limits: That most tumor T cells come from lymph nodes remained unproven. Tumor TCR diversity was below lymph nodes but above nontumor tissue. Findings are consistent with lymph node origin and intratumoral expansion of most tumor T cells.

TCRdb itself ran the multiplex PCR reads through MiXCR, one entry per CDR3 protein. The sample records about 150,000 distinct CDR3 sequences, over 25% being singletons. Axillary draining lymph nodes of breast cancer patients supplied the node samples. The sequencing sample was made of axillary lymph node tissue. The J gene is TRBJ2-6, the V gene TRBV7-9; D not resolved. The clonotype comes from a female donor with breast cancer. Some clones in this sample may be carry-over from other donors' samples. The CDR3 bases are TGTGCCAGCAGCTTAGTTCGTATGGGCTTCGGGGCCAACGTCCTGACTTTC. The encoded protein is CASSLVRMGFGANVLTF.